This record covers a single TCR beta chain. The entry originates in a study of patients and donors after allogeneic stem cell transplantation. One entry per CDR3 protein, called by TCRdb with MiXCR from the RT-PCR reads. The table records about 76,000 distinct CDR3 sequences, 26% of them present only once. The sequenced material came from blood, either unsorted or a sorted T cell fraction (not recorded which). This sequence originates from a human donor who was either an allogeneic HSCT recipient or a stem cell or donor lymphocyte infusion donor (not recorded which). It is not recorded whose cells these are; they may come from a transplant donor.

The CDR3 nucleotides read TGTGCCAGCAGCGGCTCCGAGCAGTACTTC. Protein sequence: CASSGSEQYF. V is TRBV9 and J is TRBJ2-7; the D is unclear. Germline V gene sequence: CDR1 SGDLS, CDR2 YYNGEE. The CDR3 spans 10 residues. Trimming took off 3 bases at V and 6 bases at J, with 4 bases between the two ends.